Here is one T cell receptor beta chain with its context. Its matching antigen is unknown. These data come from a study of Ad26.COV2.S vaccination and SARS-CoV-2 variants. Study overall: Once or twice, 56 days apart, Ad26.COV2.S was delivered intramuscularly. Study-wide points: Substantial breadth was reportedly displayed by spike-specific CD8+ and CD4+ T cell responses after vaccination.

As for treatment: roughly 19 received Ad26.COV2.S at low or high dose, single or two shots; several received placebo; per-sample allocation not given. Vaccine and placebo recipients were sampled on day 63 after the first injection. The donor was a Boston adult aged 18-55 years. Assay used: immunoSEQ multiplex PCR; TCRdb lists only in-frame clones, some missing. This repertoire shows hundreds of thousands of clones, approximately 90% found once; its top ten account for 5%. Sequenced here: peripheral blood, sampled in a trial of Ad26.COV2.S vaccine versus placebo. This receptor was obtained from a person between 18 and 59 years old who received the Ad26.COV2.S COVID-19 vaccine or a placebo.

The CDR3 DNA reads as TGTGCCAGCAGCTTGGGATATACAGGGGATGGCTACACCTTC. This encodes CASSLGYTGDGYTF. The V and J genes are TRBV5-4 and TRBJ1-2; 7 nucleotides align to TRBD1. V shed 0 bases, J shed 6 bases, and the junction held 5 bases outside the gene matches. Germline loops: CDR1 SGHNT, CDR2 YYREEE (reference sequence). This CDR3 region has 14 residues.